Following are 4 T cell receptor beta chains from one sample sequenced in a study of Ad26.COV2.S vaccination and SARS-CoV-2 variants. This sample's treatment: 19 received Ad26.COV2.S at low or high dose, single or two shots; 5 received placebo; per-sample allocation not given. All samples were drawn on day 63, counting from the first vaccine or placebo injection. Sequencing used immunoSEQ multiplex PCR; TCRdb keeps in-frame clones, though not all of them. Of a few hundred thousand clones listed, about 90% were seen once; the top ten hold 1.5% to 2%. The input for sequencing was peripheral blood, taken in a trial of Ad26.COV2.S vaccine versus placebo. These receptors were taken from a person aged 18-60 years who received the Ad26.COV2.S COVID-19 vaccine or a placebo.

The rearrangement uses TRBV7-2 and TRBJ1-1; 7 bases are a match to TRBD1. The V gene end was trimmed by 5 bases and the J gene end by 4 bases; junction bases not matched to a gene: 13. The CDR3 sequence is 16 residues long. CDR1 SGHTA and CDR2 FQGNSA come from the germline V gene. The DNA of the CDR3 is TGTGCCAGCAGCCCTCTAGCCGGGACAGCTTCCACTGAAGCTTTCTTT. It codes for CASSPLAGTASTEAFF.

The chain combines TRBV28 with TRBJ1-3; D may be TRBD1 (5 bases). Germline CDR1 MDHEN, CDR2 SYDVKM. V shed 5 bases and J shed 2 bases, with 13 bases lying between them. This CDR3 has 15 amino acids. CDR3 loop: CASSLGGTTGNTIYF. The CDR3 region has the DNA TGTGCCAGCAGTCTGGGAGGGACGACTGGAAACACCATATATTTT.

This chain links TRBV6-5 with TRBJ1-4, with D hard to call. Germline CDR1 and CDR2: MNHEY and SVGAGI. The CDR3 contains 14 residues. V was trimmed by 3 bases and J by 4 bases, leaving 9 bases between them. The chain's CDR3 is CASSYSSYNEKLFF. The DNA for the CDR3 is TGTGCCAGCAGTTATTCGAGTTATAATGAAAAACTGTTTTTT.

V is TRBV24-1 and J is TRBJ1-2, with D maybe TRBD1 (6 bases). The CDR3 contains 15 residues. Trimming removed 6 bases at V and 2 bases at J, with 15 bases between. Germline loops: CDR1 KGHDR, CDR2 SFDVKD. The CDR3 protein is CATSTWTAGNYGYTF. The CDR3 DNA is TGTGCCACCAGTACCTGGACAGCAGGCAACTATGGCTACACCTTC.